This T cell receptor (beta chain) was documented in a study of T cell responses to AZD1222 COVID-19 vaccine (dated by TCRdb to the early 2020s). Study-level background: Because spike-specific TCR depth and breadth did not differ between the two schedules, AZD1222 recipients who got a second dose at roughly 4 weeks were pooled with those who got a second dose at roughly 12 weeks. TCR sequencing was performed for 230 to 250 trial participants, of whom approximately 200 were given two doses of AZD1222 and approximately 25 were given two doses of MenACWY control vaccine. Trial participants were enrolled by age into 18-55, 56-69 and 70-plus year subgroups, with about 150, 28 and 57 TCR-sequenced participants respectively. General study outcomes and caveats: Because no day 14 peak-response samples were available, repertoires were characterized only after the peak T cell response. The 56-69-year group was small, and its depth increase did not reach significance, likely because of low power. The vaccine-associated CD4 TCRs covered the entire spike protein, and the dominant responses fell in regions 160-218 and 743-854. Nearly half of unique spike-specific TCRs reportedly recognized epitopes outside regions mutated in the B.1.351 and B.1.1.7 variants. After two AZD1222 doses, spike-specific TCR breadth and depth were significantly higher than at day 0 and than in MenACWY recipients. Only a handful of AZD1222 recipients were SARS-CoV-2 seropositive at baseline, limiting conclusions about previously exposed vaccinees. Participants were mostly white British, with more females than males. The authors suggested clonal diversity may have been underestimated.

This specimen's time point label, interpreted: baseline before first vaccination. Vaccinee samples were obtained from the UK trials COV001 and COV002, which included a single-blind randomized controlled phase 2/3 trial of AZD1222 (ChAdOx1 nCoV-19) in healthy adults. For TCRbeta chain sequencing, PBMC samples from trial participants were taken at day 0 and at day 28 after the second dose. As regards this clone: Its binding antigen is unknown. No base-level quality is on record; no much larger clone is a single base apart.

The CDR3 regions of human TCRbeta chains were subjected to immunosequencing. The original pipeline was this. Repertoire TCRs were checked for matches against a reference library of SARS-CoV-2-specific TCRs that had been generated using the MIRA antigen-specificity platform. Breadth was defined as the fraction of unique TCRs that were SARS-CoV-2-associated, and depth was defined as the fraction of total T cells that were SARS-CoV-2-associated. Using the MIRA data, each spike-specific TCR was mapped to the spike region that the TCR reacts to and placed in a CD4 or CD8 class. Log10-transformed breadth and depth values were compared by one-way ANOVA with Sidak's multiple comparisons tests. TCRdb obtained this table from immuneACCESS and retained in-frame rearrangements with V and J assigned. These tables miss some clones; where compared with another copy, unresolved V genes account for less than half of the shortfall, and the remainder is unexplained. V and J calls and clone size are those listed in that table; D and trimming were worked out from the DNA. Across this sample there are 140,000 or so clones, with approximately 90% seen only once. The ten largest clones take up roughly 1.7% of the sample.

The source of this sequence is an adult in good health. Sequenced material: peripheral blood, taken on day 0 of AZD1222 vaccination.

The nucleotide sequence reads TGTGCCAGTAGTATGAGACGCCTTAATGAAAAACTGTTTTTT. This sequence encodes CASSMRRLNEKLFF. This receptor chain uses TRBV19 and TRBJ1-4; no confident D gene assignment can be made. The CDR3 contains 14 residues, cysteine and phenylalanine counted. Just CDR3 DNA is preserved here, 42 bases in frame from base 1. Between the V and J ends, shortened by 3 bases and 4 bases respectively, the junction contains 9 bases. From a lookup of the germline V gene (reference sequence), CDR1 and CDR2 are LNHDA and SQIVND.